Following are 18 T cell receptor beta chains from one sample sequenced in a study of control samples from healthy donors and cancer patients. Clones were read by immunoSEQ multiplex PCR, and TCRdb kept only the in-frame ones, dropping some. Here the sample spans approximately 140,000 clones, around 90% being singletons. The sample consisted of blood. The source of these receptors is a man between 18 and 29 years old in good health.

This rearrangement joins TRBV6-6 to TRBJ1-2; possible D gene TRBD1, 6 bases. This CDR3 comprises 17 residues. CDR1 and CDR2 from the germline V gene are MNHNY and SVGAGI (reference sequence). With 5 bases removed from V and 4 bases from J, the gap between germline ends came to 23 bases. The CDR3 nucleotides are TGTGCCAGCAGTCCAGAGAGGCCAGGGGCCTTCCTCTATGGCTACACCTTC. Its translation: CASSPERPGAFLYGYTF.

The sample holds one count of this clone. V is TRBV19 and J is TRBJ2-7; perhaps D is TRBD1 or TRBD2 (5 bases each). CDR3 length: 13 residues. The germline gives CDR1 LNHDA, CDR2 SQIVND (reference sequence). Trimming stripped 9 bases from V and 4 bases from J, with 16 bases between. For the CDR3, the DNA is TGTGCCAGCTCAGGAGTGAGGGGATACGAGCAGTACTTC. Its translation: CASSGVRGYEQYF.

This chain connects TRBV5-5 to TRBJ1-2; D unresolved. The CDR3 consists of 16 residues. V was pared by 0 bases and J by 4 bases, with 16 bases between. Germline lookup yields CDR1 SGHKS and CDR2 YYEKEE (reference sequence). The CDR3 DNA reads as TGTGCCAGCAGCTTGGCCCATTGGGGAGAGGCCTATGGCTACACCTTC. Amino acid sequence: CASSLAHWGEAYGYTF.

CDR3 in amino acids: CASSIAGRENEQFF. CDR3 nucleotide sequence: TGTGCCAGTAGTATAGCTGGCAGGGAAAATGAGCAGTTCTTC. The rearrangement uses TRBV19 and TRBJ2-1, with a possible D match to TRBD1 (5 bases). V lost 1 base to trimming and J lost 7 bases, with 11 bases between them. The CDR3 is made up of 14 amino acids. CDR1 is LNHDA and CDR2 is SQIVND in the germline V gene (reference sequence).

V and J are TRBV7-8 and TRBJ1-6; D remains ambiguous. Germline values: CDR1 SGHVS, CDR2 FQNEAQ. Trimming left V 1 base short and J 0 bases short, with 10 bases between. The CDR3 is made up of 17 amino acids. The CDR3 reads CASSLVAASSYNSPLHF. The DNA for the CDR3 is TGTGCCAGCAGCTTAGTGGCAGCTAGCTCCTATAATTCACCCCTCCACTTT.

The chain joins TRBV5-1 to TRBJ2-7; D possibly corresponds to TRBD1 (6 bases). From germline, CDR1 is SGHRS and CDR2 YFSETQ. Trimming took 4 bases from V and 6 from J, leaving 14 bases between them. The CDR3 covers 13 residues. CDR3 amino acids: CASSQGHIGEQYF. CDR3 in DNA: TGCGCCAGCAGCCAGGGACACATCGGCGAGCAGTACTTC.

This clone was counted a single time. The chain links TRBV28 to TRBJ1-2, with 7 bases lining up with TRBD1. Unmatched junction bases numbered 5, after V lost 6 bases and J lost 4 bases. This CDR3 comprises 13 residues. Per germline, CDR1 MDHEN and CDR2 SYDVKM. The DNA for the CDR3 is TGTGCCAGCAGGCCGGGACAGATCTATGGCTACACCTTC. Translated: CASRPGQIYGYTF.

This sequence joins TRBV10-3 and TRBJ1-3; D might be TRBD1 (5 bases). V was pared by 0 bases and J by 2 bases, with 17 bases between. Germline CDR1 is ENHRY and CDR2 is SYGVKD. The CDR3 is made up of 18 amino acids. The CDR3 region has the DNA TGTGCCATCAGTGAGTCCGTAGCTCAAACAGGCCCTGGAAACACCATATATTTT. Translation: CAISESVAQTGPGNTIYF.

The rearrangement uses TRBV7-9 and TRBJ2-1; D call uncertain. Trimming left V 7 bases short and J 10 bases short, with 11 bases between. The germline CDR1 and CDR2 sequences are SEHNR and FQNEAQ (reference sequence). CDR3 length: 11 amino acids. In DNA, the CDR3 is TGTGCCAGCACTAAAGTACGCGAGCAGTTCTTC. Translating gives CASTKVREQFF.

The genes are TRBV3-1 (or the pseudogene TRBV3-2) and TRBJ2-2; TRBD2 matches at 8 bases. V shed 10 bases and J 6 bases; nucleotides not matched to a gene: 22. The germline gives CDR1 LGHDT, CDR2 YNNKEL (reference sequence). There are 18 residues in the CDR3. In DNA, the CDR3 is TGTGCCACCCACCCGAGGACGGGTGGACTAGCTGGGGCCGGGGAGCTGTTTTTT. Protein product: CATHPRTGGLAGAGELFF.

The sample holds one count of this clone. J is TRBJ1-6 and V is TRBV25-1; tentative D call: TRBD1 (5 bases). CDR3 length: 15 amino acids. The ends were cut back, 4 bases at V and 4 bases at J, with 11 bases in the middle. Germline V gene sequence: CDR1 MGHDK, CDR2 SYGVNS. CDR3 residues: CASSGRASYNSPLHF. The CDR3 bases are TGTGCCAGCAGTGGCAGGGCTAGTTATAATTCACCCCTCCACTTT.

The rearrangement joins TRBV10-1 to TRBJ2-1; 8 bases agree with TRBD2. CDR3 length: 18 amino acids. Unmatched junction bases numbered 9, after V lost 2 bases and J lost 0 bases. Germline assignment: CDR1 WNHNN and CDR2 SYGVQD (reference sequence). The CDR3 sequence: CASSEGGGPLSSYNEQFF. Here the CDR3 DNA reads TGCGCCAGCAGTGAGGGCGGGGGGCCCTTGAGCTCCTACAATGAGCAGTTCTTC.

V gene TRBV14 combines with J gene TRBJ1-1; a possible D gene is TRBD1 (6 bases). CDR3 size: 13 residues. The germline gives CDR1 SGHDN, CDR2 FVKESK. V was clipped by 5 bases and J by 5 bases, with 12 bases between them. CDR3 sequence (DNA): TGTGCCAGCAGCTCACAACAGGGAACTGAAGCTTTCTTT. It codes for CASSSQQGTEAFF. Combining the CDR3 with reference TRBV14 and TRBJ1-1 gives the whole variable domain EAGVTQFPSHSVIEKGQTVTLRCDPISGHDNLYWYRRVMGKEIKFLLHFVKESKQDESGMPNNRFLAERTGGTYSTLKVQPAELEDSGVYFCASSSQQGTEAFFGQGTRLTVV.

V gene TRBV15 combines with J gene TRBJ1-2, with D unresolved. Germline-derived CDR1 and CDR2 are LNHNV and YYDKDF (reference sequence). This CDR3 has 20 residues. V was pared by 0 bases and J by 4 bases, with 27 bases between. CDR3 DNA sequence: TGTGCCACCAGCAGAGATTGGGCCGAACCCCGAGAAAGACACTCCTATGGCTACACCTTC. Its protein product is CATSRDWAEPRERHSYGYTF.

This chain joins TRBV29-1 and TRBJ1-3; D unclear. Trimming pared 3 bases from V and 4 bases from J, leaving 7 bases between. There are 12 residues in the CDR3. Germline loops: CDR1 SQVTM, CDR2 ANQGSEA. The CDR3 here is CSVELGGNTIYF. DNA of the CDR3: TGCAGCGTTGAGTTAGGGGGAAACACCATATATTTT.

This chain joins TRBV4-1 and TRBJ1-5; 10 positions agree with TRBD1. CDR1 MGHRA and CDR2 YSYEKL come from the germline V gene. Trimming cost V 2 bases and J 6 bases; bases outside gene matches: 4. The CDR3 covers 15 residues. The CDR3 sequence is CASSQSGQGSQPQHF. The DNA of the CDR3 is TGCGCCAGCAGCCAATCGGGACAGGGGAGTCAGCCCCAGCATTTT.

Here the CDR3 DNA reads TGTGCCAGCAGCGCCCAGGGGATCAACAATGAGCAGTTCTTC. Translation gives CASSAQGINNEQFF. This chain links TRBV7-3 with TRBJ2-1, with a possible D match to TRBD1 (6 bases). V lost 5 bases, J lost 5 bases, and 13 bases lay in between. Germline assignment: CDR1 SGHTA and CDR2 FQGTGA. The CDR3 has 14 residues. Full variable domain (missing parts from reference TRBV7-3 and TRBJ2-1): GAGVSQTPSNKVTEKGKYVELRCDPISGHTALYWYRQSLGQGPEFLIYFQGTGAADDSGLPNDRFFAVRPEGSVSTLKIQRTERGDSAVYLCASSAQGINNEQFFGPGTRLTVL.

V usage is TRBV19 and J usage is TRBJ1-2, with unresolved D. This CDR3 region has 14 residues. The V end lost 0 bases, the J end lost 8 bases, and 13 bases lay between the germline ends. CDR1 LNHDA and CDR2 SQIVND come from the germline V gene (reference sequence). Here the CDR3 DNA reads TGTGCCAGTAGTATAGAACTGATAGGAGACGGCTACACCTTC. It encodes CASSIELIGDGYTF.